This T cell receptor (beta chain) was captured in a study of human T cells and chemical hapten exposure. Time point of the sample: pre-sensitization, week 0. Treatment specified: therapeutic diphenylcyclopropenone sensitization with weekly scalp DPC. From the RACE reads, TCRdb called clonotypes with MiXCR, one entry per CDR3 protein. The sample includes about 270,000 distinct CDR3 sequences, roughly 8% of them seen just once. This clonotype was recorded a few times. Germline V gene sequence: CDR1 MNHEY, CDR2 SVGAGI. The trim removed 2 bases at V and 6 bases at J, leaving 5 bases unmatched. This CDR3 spans 15 amino acids.

This material consisted of whole blood, taken in connection with sensitization to the hapten diphenylcyclopropenone (DPC). J is TRBJ2-2 and V is TRBV6-5, with 8 nucleotides matching TRBD2. The receptor was isolated from a man between 18 and 35 years old with alopecia areata. Some clones in this sample may be carry-over from other donors' samples. As DNA, the CDR3 is TGTGCCAGCAGTTACCCAAGCGGGGGATCCGGGGAGCTGTTTTTT. It codes for CASSYPSGGSGELFF.